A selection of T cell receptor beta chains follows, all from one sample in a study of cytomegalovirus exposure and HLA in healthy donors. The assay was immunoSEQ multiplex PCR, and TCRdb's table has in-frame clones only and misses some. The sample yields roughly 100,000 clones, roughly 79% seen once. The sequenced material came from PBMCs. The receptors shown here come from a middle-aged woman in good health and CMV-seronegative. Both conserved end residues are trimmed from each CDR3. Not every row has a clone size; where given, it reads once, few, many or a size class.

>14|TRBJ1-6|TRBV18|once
ASSPSGDSYNSPLH
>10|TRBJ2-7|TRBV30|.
ATSHGSYEQY
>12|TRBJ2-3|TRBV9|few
ASSGEASTDTQY
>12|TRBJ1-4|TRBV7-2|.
ASSLGSGDEKLF
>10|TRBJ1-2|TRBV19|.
ASKYLNYGYT
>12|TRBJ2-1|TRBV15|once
ATSRADSYNEQF
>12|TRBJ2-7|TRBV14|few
ASSQEGGTYEQY
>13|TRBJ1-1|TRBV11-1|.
ASSSQGGSNTEAF
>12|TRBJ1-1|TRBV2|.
ASKRGPGNTEAF
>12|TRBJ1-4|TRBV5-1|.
ASSRQGPIEKLF
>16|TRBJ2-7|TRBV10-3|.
AIRSKAVPAVRSYEQY
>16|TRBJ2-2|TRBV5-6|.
ASSSHEGAVRNTGELF
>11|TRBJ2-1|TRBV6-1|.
ASTSQGYNEQF
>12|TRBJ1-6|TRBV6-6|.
ASSTQGYNSPLH
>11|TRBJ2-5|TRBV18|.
ASSGFKAETQY
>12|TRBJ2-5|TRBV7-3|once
ASSLYGGPENQY
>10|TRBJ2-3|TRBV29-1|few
SVEAGTDTQY
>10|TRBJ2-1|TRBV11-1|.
ASSLNSNEQF
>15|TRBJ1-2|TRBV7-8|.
ASSLGRRQGANYGYT
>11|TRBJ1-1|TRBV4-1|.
ASSQTANTEAF
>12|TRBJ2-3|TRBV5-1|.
ASRGGESTDTQY
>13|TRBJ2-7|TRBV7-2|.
ASSLGLAGVIEQY
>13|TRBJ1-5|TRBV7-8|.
ASSLSAESNQPQH
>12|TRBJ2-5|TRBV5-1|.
ASSWTSGEETQY
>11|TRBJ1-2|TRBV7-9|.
ASSLQGRYGYT
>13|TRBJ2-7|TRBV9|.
ASSPTFDRGLQQY
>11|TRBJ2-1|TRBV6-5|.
ASRGIGPAEQF
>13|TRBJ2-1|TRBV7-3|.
ASSLLSGVGNEQF